The rows below give T cell receptor beta chains drawn from one sample of a study of blood T cell repertoires in COVID-19. Produced via immunoSEQ multiplex PCR; TCRdb's table is partial and in-frame only. The sample yields roughly 180,000 clones, roughly 83% seen once. Sequenced input: PBMCs or T cells enriched from blood (not recorded which). The receptors shown here come from a woman aged 25 to 39 who had recovered from COVID-19. CDR3s include the opening cysteine and the closing phenylalanine or tryptophan. D genes are given only for firm matches. Not every row has a clone size; where given, it reads once, few, many or a size class.

clone_size,cdr3_length,v_call,j_call,d_call,cdr3_nt,cdr3_aa
-,15,TRBV5-1,TRBJ2-3,TRBD2,TGCGCCAGCAGCCTTAGCGGGACTAGCACAGATACGCAGTATTTT,CASSLSGTSTDTQYF
-,14,TRBV28,TRBJ2-1,-,TGTGCCAGCAGTTTTCTAAGGCCCCAGGCTGAGCAGTTCTTC,CASSFLRPQAEQFF
-,14,TRBV9,TRBJ1-3,TRBD1,TGTGCCAGCAGCCAGGGGGCCAACGGAAACACCATATATTTT,CASSQGANGNTIYF
-,15,TRBV27,TRBJ2-1,TRBD2,TGTGCCAGCAGTTTACGGACTAGCGGGTGGGATGAGCAGTTCTTC,CASSLRTSGWDEQFF
-,15,TRBV3-1/TRBV3-2,TRBJ1-2,-,TGTGCCAGCAGCCAAGATCGAGGCAGCAGCTATGGCTACACCTTC,CASSQDRGSSYGYTF
-,12,TRBV28,TRBJ2-7,-,TGTGCCAGCAGTACCTCTACCTACGAGCAGTACTTC,CASSTSTYEQYF
-,15,TRBV5-3,TRBJ2-3,-,TGTGCCAGAAGCCCCACATCATCGTTAAAAGATACGCAGTATTTT,CARSPTSSLKDTQYF
many,15,TRBV19,TRBJ2-7,TRBD1,TGTGCCAGTAGTCCAACGACAGGGGTCCCCTACGAGCAGTACTTC,CASSPTTGVPYEQYF
-,12,TRBV4-1,TRBJ2-7,-,TGCGCCAGCAGCTCCGGGACCTACGAGCAGTACTTC,CASSSGTYEQYF
-,16,TRBV4-1,TRBJ2-7,TRBD2,TGCGCCAGCAGCCTCTCGACCGCGGGAGGGACCTACGAGCAGTACTTC,CASSLSTAGGTYEQYF
-,14,TRBV6-6,TRBJ2-1,TRBD2,TGTGCCAGCACCAGGGCTAGCGGGAACAATGAGCAGTTCTTC,CASTRASGNNEQFF
-,14,TRBV19,TRBJ2-7,-,TGTGCCAGTACGATCCAGGGGGGCGCCTACGAGCAGTACTTC,CASTIQGGAYEQYF
-,18,TRBV5-4,TRBJ2-4,TRBD2,TGTGCCAGCAGCTCGGGACTAGCGGGAGGGTTGGCCAAAAACATTCAGTACTTC,CASSSGLAGGLAKNIQYF
-,14,TRBV29-1,TRBJ2-7,TRBD1,TGCAGCGCTTTAACAGACAGGGCCTCCTACGAGCAGTACTTC,CSALTDRASYEQYF
once,16,TRBV7-8,TRBJ2-2,TRBD2,TGTGCCAGCAGCCCTCTAGCGGGAGGTGGGACCGGGGAGCTGTTTTTT,CASSPLAGGGTGELFF